The rows below give T cell receptor beta chains drawn from one sample of a study of T cell responses to AZD1222 COVID-19 vaccine. Produced via immunoSEQ multiplex PCR; TCRdb's table is partial and in-frame only. The table shows some 45,000 clones, with about 90% occurring only once. The specimen was peripheral blood, collected 28 days after the second AZD1222 dose. All receptors derive from an adult who received the AZD1222 COVID-19 vaccine. CDR3s include the opening cysteine and the closing phenylalanine or tryptophan. Each record gives: V gene, D gene, clone size, J gene, CDR3 DNA, CDR3 protein. The D gene is left open where the match is weak. Clone size, where shown, is once, few, many, or a class for clones that have expanded.

v_call: TRBV2; d_call: .; clone_size: .; j_call: TRBJ1-1; cdr3_nt: TGTGCCAGCAGTCCCTCCGTAGCGAGAATGAACACTGAAGCTTTCTTT; cdr3_aa: CASSPSVARMNTEAFF
v_call: TRBV7-2; d_call: .; clone_size: .; j_call: TRBJ1-6; cdr3_nt: TGTGCCAGCAGCTTAGATCAGGGGCGTGTGAATTCACCCCTCCACTTT; cdr3_aa: CASSLDQGRVNSPLHF
v_call: TRBV24-1; d_call: .; clone_size: .; j_call: TRBJ2-3; cdr3_nt: TGTGCCACCAGTGATTTGCTAATGGAGACAATCACAGATACGCAGTATTTT; cdr3_aa: CATSDLLMETITDTQYF
v_call: TRBV30; d_call: TRBD2; clone_size: .; j_call: TRBJ2-2; cdr3_nt: TGTGCCGGAACTAGCGGGGGGAACTTCTGGGGCAGAACCGGGGAGCTGTTTTTT; cdr3_aa: CAGTSGGNFWGRTGELFF
v_call: TRBV5-6; d_call: TRBD2; clone_size: .; j_call: TRBJ2-7; cdr3_nt: TGTGCCAGCAGCTTAAAAAGCGGGACCTACGAGCAGTACTTC; cdr3_aa: CASSLKSGTYEQYF
v_call: TRBV6-2/TRBV6-3; d_call: TRBD2; clone_size: .; j_call: TRBJ2-5; cdr3_nt: TGTGCCAGCAGTTACGGGACTAGCGGGGGGCTCCAAGAGACCCAGTACTTC; cdr3_aa: CASSYGTSGGLQETQYF
v_call: TRBV14; d_call: .; clone_size: .; j_call: TRBJ1-3; cdr3_nt: TGTGCCAGCAGCGAATCAGGGAGAGGAAACACCATATATTTT; cdr3_aa: CASSESGRGNTIYF
v_call: TRBV7-9; d_call: TRBD1; clone_size: .; j_call: TRBJ2-7; cdr3_nt: TGTGCCAGCAGGTCGCCGACAGGGGGCTACGAGCAGTACTTC; cdr3_aa: CASRSPTGGYEQYF
v_call: TRBV18; d_call: TRBD1; clone_size: once; j_call: TRBJ1-2; cdr3_nt: TGTGCCAGCTCACCATCGACAGGGACCTATGGCTACACCTTC; cdr3_aa: CASSPSTGTYGYTF
v_call: TRBV15; d_call: .; clone_size: .; j_call: TRBJ1-1; cdr3_nt: TGTGCCACCAGCAGAGTGGGGGTATACACTGAAGCTTTCTTT; cdr3_aa: CATSRVGVYTEAFF
v_call: TRBV6-1; d_call: .; clone_size: .; j_call: TRBJ1-2; cdr3_nt: TGTGCCAGCAGTGCGAGCTCGGGACCGGCCAACTATGGCTACACCTTC; cdr3_aa: CASSASSGPANYGYTF
v_call: TRBV6-2/TRBV6-3; d_call: .; clone_size: .; j_call: TRBJ1-4; cdr3_nt: TGTGCCAGCAGTCACTTACCGAGGACGGGCGAAAAACTGTTTTTT; cdr3_aa: CASSHLPRTGEKLFF
v_call: TRBV5-8; d_call: .; clone_size: few; j_call: TRBJ1-2; cdr3_nt: TGTGCCAGCAGCTTGACAGCGGGCTACACCTTC; cdr3_aa: CASSLTAGYTF